These T cell receptor beta chains were read from a single sample in a study of blood T cell repertoires in COVID-19. Profiling relied on immunoSEQ multiplex PCR, and the TCRdb table lists in-frame clones only, not all of them. The table includes under 200,000 clones, roughly 80% detected once. What was sequenced was peripheral blood. Receptors originate from a human donor in a cohort sampled during active COVID-19. CDR3s include the opening cysteine and the closing phenylalanine or tryptophan. The order of the fields is V gene, CDR3 length, J gene, CDR3 protein.

V gene: TRBV7-2; CDR3 length: 15; J gene: TRBJ2-7; CDR3 protein: CASSVAGGNTYEQYF
V gene: TRBV12-3/TRBV12-4; CDR3 length: 13; J gene: TRBJ1-1; CDR3 protein: CASTLTGETEAFF
V gene: TRBV29-1; CDR3 length: 13; J gene: TRBJ1-1; CDR3 protein: CSGGQGHLTEAFF
V gene: TRBV7-9; CDR3 length: 11; J gene: TRBJ1-2; CDR3 protein: CASSSGDGYTF
V gene: TRBV5-8; CDR3 length: 13; J gene: TRBJ1-4; CDR3 protein: CASSSDRDEKLFF
V gene: TRBV27; CDR3 length: 15; J gene: TRBJ2-7; CDR3 protein: CASSKPGQGAYEQYF
V gene: TRBV7-9; CDR3 length: 16; J gene: TRBJ2-7; CDR3 protein: CASSLALGQGPGEQYF
V gene: TRBV5-1; CDR3 length: 16; J gene: TRBJ2-1; CDR3 protein: CASSPVGRGVMDEQFF
V gene: TRBV5-1; CDR3 length: 14; J gene: TRBJ1-2; CDR3 protein: CASSRGGQSYGYTF
V gene: TRBV19; CDR3 length: 13; J gene: TRBJ2-1; CDR3 protein: CASSLLLYNEQFF
V gene: TRBV7-3; CDR3 length: 16; J gene: TRBJ2-1; CDR3 protein: CASSPIAGGGFNEQFF
V gene: TRBV7-2; CDR3 length: 15; J gene: TRBJ2-7; CDR3 protein: CASSPDRTPSYEQYF
V gene: TRBV5-1; CDR3 length: 13; J gene: TRBJ1-4; CDR3 protein: CASSLVGGEKLFF
V gene: TRBV30; CDR3 length: 13; J gene: TRBJ2-7; CDR3 protein: CAWSGPMSHEQYF
V gene: TRBV7-2; CDR3 length: 14; J gene: TRBJ1-1; CDR3 protein: CASSYQGVGTEAFF
V gene: TRBV5-4; CDR3 length: 16; J gene: TRBJ1-1; CDR3 protein: CASSLGRSGVNTEAFF
V gene: TRBV29-1; CDR3 length: 15; J gene: TRBJ2-1; CDR3 protein: CSVEAGTGRDNEQFF
V gene: TRBV6-5; CDR3 length: 15; J gene: TRBJ1-4; CDR3 protein: CASSALEIANEKLFF
V gene: TRBV13; CDR3 length: 18; J gene: TRBJ2-1; CDR3 protein: CASSLGLNSGRRYNEQFF
V gene: TRBV28; CDR3 length: 14; J gene: TRBJ2-7; CDR3 protein: CASSLRQGSYEQYF
V gene: TRBV10-3; CDR3 length: 15; J gene: TRBJ2-2; CDR3 protein: CAISPGLKNTGELFF
V gene: TRBV6-5; CDR3 length: 15; J gene: TRBJ1-2; CDR3 protein: CASSSLGGAHYGYTF
V gene: TRBV9; CDR3 length: 16; J gene: TRBJ2-3; CDR3 protein: CASSVVGRRSTDTQYF
V gene: TRBV6-2/TRBV6-3; CDR3 length: 13; J gene: TRBJ1-1; CDR3 protein: CASSYNSNTEAFF
V gene: TRBV27; CDR3 length: 13; J gene: TRBJ2-7; CDR3 protein: CASSLTGNYEQYF
V gene: TRBV10-3; CDR3 length: 12; J gene: TRBJ1-2; CDR3 protein: CAIKTRGGGYTF
V gene: TRBV4-1; CDR3 length: 14; J gene: TRBJ2-2; CDR3 protein: CASSHETGSGELFF
V gene: TRBV19; CDR3 length: 16; J gene: TRBJ1-5; CDR3 protein: CASTPGQGRSNQPQHF
V gene: TRBV27; CDR3 length: 12; J gene: TRBJ2-1; CDR3 protein: CASSPGTNEQFF
V gene: TRBV5-6; CDR3 length: 14; J gene: TRBJ1-3; CDR3 protein: CASSTNRVGNTIYF
V gene: TRBV7-8; CDR3 length: 15; J gene: TRBJ1-2; CDR3 protein: CASSFLQGADYGYTF
V gene: TRBV27; CDR3 length: 15; J gene: TRBJ2-7; CDR3 protein: CASSLTGTGASEQYF
V gene: TRBV10-1; CDR3 length: 14; J gene: TRBJ1-3; CDR3 protein: CASSRDRTGNTIYF
V gene: TRBV11-2; CDR3 length: 12; J gene: TRBJ1-4; CDR3 protein: CASSLRFEKLFF
V gene: TRBV19; CDR3 length: 15; J gene: TRBJ1-6; CDR3 protein: CASKRRDREGSPLHF